The next 2 T cell receptor beta chains were all read from a single sample in a study of blood T cell repertoires in COVID-19. TCRdb's table, derived via immunoSEQ multiplex PCR, lists solely in-frame clones and lacks some. The repertoire has 100,000 or so clones, just under 95% of them found once; the top ten carry around 5.4%. Sample: peripheral blood. The receptors were gathered from a man in his 70s with acute or convalescent COVID-19.

The chain joins TRBV7-9 to TRBJ1-4, with D possibly matching TRBD1 (5 bases). This CDR3 has 15 amino acids. CDR1 is SEHNR and CDR2 is FQNEAQ in the germline V gene (reference sequence). The germline V and J ends were trimmed by 3 bases and 7 bases, with 15 bases remaining between them. In DNA form, the CDR3 reads TGTGCCAGCAGCTTCTATCGGGGGGATATTGAAAAACTGTTTTTT. Its protein is CASSFYRGDIEKLFF.

The chain has TRBV4-2 and TRBJ2-7; D uncertain. This CDR3 has 15 amino acids. The V gene lost 0 bases and the J gene lost 3 bases, with 12 bases spanning the gap. The germline gives CDR1 LGHNA, CDR2 YNFKEQ. CDR3 residues: CASSQEGSRVYEQYF. In DNA, the CDR3 is TGTGCCAGCAGCCAAGAAGGTAGCCGGGTCTACGAGCAGTACTTC.